These 19 T cell receptor beta chains share one sample of origin, sequenced in a study of shared clonotypes between healthy human individuals. Method: immunoSEQ multiplex PCR; TCRdb's copy keeps in-frame clones and lacks some. The sample yields approximately 2.5 million clones, approximately 92% seen once. Specimen: naive CD4+ T cells sorted from blood. The subset: CD45RA+ positively selected. These receptors were obtained from a man aged 18 to 30 in good health.

This chain joins TRBV6-4 and TRBJ2-3, with 7 nucleotides matching TRBD1. V trimming: 4 bases; J trimming: 2 bases; junction bases outside the gene matches: 3. The CDR3 is made up of 14 amino acids. Per germline, CDR1 MRHNA and CDR2 SNTAGT. CDR3 residues: CASSVQGVTDTQYF. As DNA, the CDR3 is TGTGCCAGCAGTGTGCAGGGGGTCACAGATACGCAGTATTTT.

The chain employs TRBV12-5 and TRBJ1-6; possible D gene TRBD1, 6 bases. The CDR3 runs to 16 residues. Germline CDR1 LGHNT, CDR2 FRNRAP. V dropped 3 bases and J dropped 9 bases, with 18 bases sitting between them. The CDR3 protein is CASGFTRTAASSPLHF. The CDR3 DNA reads as TGTGCTAGTGGTTTTACTAGGACAGCGGCTTCTTCACCCCTCCACTTT.

The V and J genes are TRBV7-9 and TRBJ2-5; 7 nucleotides align to TRBD1. The better agreement between TRBJ2-7 and the DNA end casts doubt on the J call. Germline CDR1 SEHNR, CDR2 FQNEAQ (reference sequence). CDR3 size: 15 residues. Written as DNA, the CDR3 is TGTGCCAGCAGCTTGGGGTGGGGACAGCTGGACGAGCAGTACTTC. Translating gives CASSLGWGQLDEQYF.

With regard to this clone: Germline and junction disagree at one end, which may indicate a read error. The V call is TRBV6-1, the J call TRBJ1-1; TRBD1 matches 10 bases. Looked up from germline, CDR1 is MNHNS and CDR2 is SASEGT. The CDR3 spans 15 residues. The CDR3 nucleotides read TGTGCCAGCAGTGTTTTGGACAGGGGGAACCCTGAAGCTTTCTTT. Translated, it gives CASSVLDRGNPEAFF.

The chain employs TRBV15 and TRBJ2-1, with 10 positions matching TRBD2. CDR1 and CDR2 (germline): LNHNV, YYDKDF (reference sequence). Trimming at V came to 0 bases and at J to 9 bases, leaving 8 bases not matched to a gene. CDR3 length: 16 amino acids. CDR3 in DNA: TGTGCCACCAGCAGAGATCGAGCGGGAGGGCCGAGTGAGCAGTTCTTC. Its protein is CATSRDRAGGPSEQFF. Drawing the rest from reference TRBV15 and TRBJ2-1, the complete variable domain is DAMVIQNPRYQVTQFGKPVTLSCSQTLNHNVMYWYQQKSSQAPKLLFHYYDKDFNNEADTPDNFQSRRPNTSFCFLDIRSPGLGDTAMYLCATSRDRAGGPSEQFFGPGTRLTVL.

The V call is TRBV27, the J call TRBJ1-2, with D possibly being TRBD1 (6 bases). Deletions cut 0 bases from V and 4 bases from J, with 12 bases between. CDR3 size: 15 residues. Germline V gene data show CDR1 as MNHEY and CDR2 as SMNVEV (reference sequence). The CDR3 reads CASSLSLKGGYGYTF. The CDR3 bases are TGTGCCAGCAGTTTATCCTTAAAGGGGGGCTATGGCTACACCTTC.

In its sample, this clone was seen a few times. This chain connects TRBV6-1 to TRBJ1-2; maybe TRBD1 (6 bases). This CDR3 is built from 13 residues. Looked up from germline, CDR1 is MNHNS and CDR2 is SASEGT. Deletions cut 4 bases from V and 2 bases from J, with 8 bases between. CDR3 amino acids: CASSGQANYGYTF. The CDR3 nucleotides read TGTGCCAGCAGTGGACAGGCCAACTATGGCTACACCTTC.

The rearrangement uses TRBV14 and TRBJ1-1; D is uncertain. Trimming removed 4 bases at V and 6 bases at J, with 12 bases between. Germline CDR1 is SGHDN and CDR2 is FVKESK. The CDR3 runs to 13 residues. The CDR3 DNA reads as TGTGCCAGCAGCCTCGGTCAAATCGCTGAAGCTTTCTTT. It specifies CASSLGQIAEAFF.

The rearrangement uses TRBV19 and TRBJ1-5; no firm D call. The CDR3 is 15 amino acids. The germline V and J ends were trimmed by 3 bases and 5 bases, with 14 bases remaining between them. The germline V gene encodes CDR1 LNHDA and CDR2 SQIVND (reference sequence). DNA of the CDR3: TGTGCCAGTAGTATCCGGGATGACTTCTATCAGCCCCAGCATTTT. Its translation is CASSIRDDFYQPQHF.

The chain joins TRBV14 to TRBJ1-4; the D is unclear. Germline V lookup: CDR1 SGHDN, CDR2 FVKESK. Trimming left V 0 bases short and J 0 bases short, with 17 bases between. This CDR3 spans 19 amino acids. In DNA, the CDR3 is TGTGCCAGCAGCCAAGATCGAGGTTTTTTATTTGCAACTAATGAAAAACTGTTTTTT. Amino acids: CASSQDRGFLFATNEKLFF. The full variable domain, with the rest looked up from reference TRBV14 and TRBJ1-4, is EAGVTQFPSHSVIEKGQTVTLRCDPISGHDNLYWYRRVMGKEIKFLLHFVKESKQDESGMPNNRFLAERTGGTYSTLKVQPAELEDSGVYFCASSQDRGFLFATNEKLFFGSGTQLSVL.

This clone has more than one count but fewer than ten. Other DNA sequences in this sample translate to the same CDR3. This chain links TRBV30 with TRBJ2-3; D is uncertain. CDR1 is GTSNPN and CDR2 is SVGIG in the germline V gene (reference sequence). V was pared by 0 bases and J by 5 bases, with 3 bases between. The CDR3 is 11 residues long. The DNA for the CDR3 is TGTGCCTGGAGTGTACAAGATACGCAGTATTTT. Residues: CAWSVQDTQYF.

This chain joins TRBV2 and TRBJ2-7, with D perhaps TRBD2 (5 bases). This CDR3 has 13 residues. Germline assignment: CDR1 SNHLY and CDR2 FYNNEI. V dropped 4 bases and J dropped 4 bases, with 11 bases sitting between them. CDR3 in DNA: TGTGCCAGCAGTGGCGATGGGAGTTACGAGCAGTACTTC. Its translation is CASSGDGSYEQYF.

The J gene is TRBJ1-6, the V gene TRBV6-1; a weak D match, TRBD1 (5 bases). This CDR3 has 14 amino acids. Trimming cost V 2 bases and J 7 bases, with 9 bases left between them. CDR1 is MNHNS, CDR2 SASEGT, per germline. The CDR3 DNA reads TGTGCCAGCAGTGAATACGGGGGAAATTCACCCCTCCACTTT. This sequence encodes CASSEYGGNSPLHF.

The J gene is TRBJ1-2, the V gene TRBV2, with 10 bases lining up with TRBD1. Germline CDR1 reads SNHLY; CDR2 reads FYNNEI. The CDR3 is made up of 15 amino acids. With 4 bases clipped from V and 7 bases from J, the junction kept 9 bases outside the gene matches. Written as DNA, the CDR3 is TGTGCCAGCAGTGTATCCGGGACAGGGGCCTCTGGCTACACCTTC. Encoded protein: CASSVSGTGASGYTF.

The rearrangement joins TRBV28 to TRBJ1-4, with 7 bases identical to TRBD1. Germline V gene sequence: CDR1 MDHEN, CDR2 SYDVKM. V was pared by 5 bases and J by 5 bases, with 5 bases of the junction left unmatched. This CDR3 has 14 amino acids. CDR3 residues: CASSRDSRNEKLFF. The DNA of the CDR3 is TGTGCCAGCAGTCGGGACAGCCGGAATGAAAAACTGTTTTTT.

V gene TRBV7-9 combines with J gene TRBJ2-7, with D perhaps TRBD1 (6 bases). Germline assignment: CDR1 SEHNR and CDR2 FQNEAQ (reference sequence). The length of the CDR3 is 13 residues. V gave up 6 bases and J gave up 2 bases, with 11 bases separating them. CDR3 sequence: CASSGDNTYEQYF. CDR3 DNA: TGTGCCAGCAGTGGGGACAATACCTACGAGCAGTACTTC.

The chain recombines TRBV6-5 with TRBJ2-5; no clear D gene. The CDR3 has 15 amino acids. The V end was cut by 8 bases, the J end by 7 bases, with 23 bases between. Germline CDR1 MNHEY, CDR2 SVGAGI. For the CDR3, the DNA is TGTGCCAGCTCTCGGTCCGGGCCTCCTTGGGGGACCCAGTACTTC. Protein product: CASSRSGPPWGTQYF.

The chain employs TRBV11-2 and TRBJ1-3; D call uncertain. Germline assignment: CDR1 SGHAT and CDR2 FQNNGV. Trimming took 5 bases from V and 0 from J, leaving 20 bases between them. This CDR3 comprises 18 residues. Here the CDR3 reads CASSPPLELVNSGNTIYF. The CDR3 coding sequence is TGTGCCAGCAGCCCACCCCTCGAATTGGTAAACTCTGGAAACACCATATATTTT.

This chain uses TRBV30 with TRBJ1-3, with no clear D. Trimming took off 3 bases at V and 0 bases at J, with 12 bases between the two ends. Germline loops: CDR1 GTSNPN, CDR2 SVGIG (reference sequence). CDR3 length equals 15 residues. The CDR3: CAWSPPWASGNTIYF. The CDR3 DNA reads as TGTGCCTGGAGCCCCCCCTGGGCCTCTGGAAACACCATATATTTT. The full variable domain, with the rest looked up from reference TRBV30 and TRBJ1-3, is SQTIHQWPATLVQPVGSPLSLECTVEGTSNPNLYWYRQAAGRGLQLLFYSVGIGQISSEVPQNLSASRPQDRQFILSSKKLLLSDSGFYLCAWSPPWASGNTIYFGEGSWLTVV.